The present entry profiles one T cell receptor beta chain with its context. This clonotype was detected ten times or more. No cognate antigen has been identified for it. Per-base quality was not reported, and no clone a single base away is much larger than it. Donors were 39 systemically healthy Caucasian individuals from Russia aged 6 to 90 years. Each donor gave ten milliliters of peripheral blood, drawn into EDTA-treated Vacutainer tubes. Ficoll-Paque density-gradient centrifugation was used to isolate PBMCs, with at least 6 million obtained per sample. Total RNA, at least 6 micrograms per sample, was extracted from PBMCs with Trizol reagent. For every donor, flow cytometry on a PBMC aliquot measured the percentage of naive CD45RAhigh/CD27high T cells. The record originates from a study of blood T cells in healthy people across ages (dated by TCRdb to the mid-2010s). Study-level background: Template switching captured roughly one uniquely barcoded TCR beta cDNA molecule per two T cells in model experiments. Two additional independent replicas of 1 million unique cDNA reads from the same blood draw were analyzed for two donors (one aged 18 to 30 and one aged 80 or older). To avoid experimental bias, donors of different ages were spread randomly across the sequencing lanes. Four age groups were formed from the donors: young (average approximately 16 years), middle-aged (just under 40), aged (roughly 59) and long-lived (about 80). Using deep sequencing normalized with unique cDNA molecular identifiers, the study measured how TCR beta repertoire diversity changes with age. Overall results and qualifications from the work: A strong correlation was found between observed TCR beta diversity and the percentage of naive T cells measured by flow cytometry. Compared with the aged group, more naive CD4+ T cells, fewer expanded clones and increased TCR diversity were shown by the long-lived group, suggesting age selection. Observed TCR beta diversity per million T cells fell roughly linearly with age, and a significant reduction was already apparent by age about 36. Donor CMV infection status was unknown, potentially confounding age-related changes in expanded clonotypes. Estimates of total diversity based on one million sequenced T cells were regarded as lower bounds and as underestimates. Bulk unsorted PBMC profiling prevented conclusive comparison of naive and antigen-experienced compartments.

The library was made by 5' RACE. TCRdb records Illumina HiSeq 2500 as the sequencer. The second PCR ran for about 7 to 11 cycles and used a J-beta primer mix along with a sample-barcoded 5' primer. A template-switch 5' adaptor carrying 12 random nucleotides introduced a unique molecular identifier onto each TCR beta cDNA molecule. Each sample yielded at least 2.5 million CDR3-containing paired-end reads. The Mint cDNA synthesis kit, primed by a TRBC-specific oligonucleotide, was used to synthesize first-strand cDNA from all RNA. Following uracil-DNA glycosylase treatment, a first 18-cycle PCR with universal primers M1SS and BC2_uni_R was performed on all cDNA. The authors processed their data as follows. For normalization, 1 million high-quality reads, each with a distinct molecular identifier, were randomly selected from each sample. Reads with shared molecular identifiers were discarded instead of being binned into consensus sequences. MiTCR, set to a Q25 quality threshold and the strictest error-elimination algorithm, was used for CDR3 identification, clonotype clustering and error correction. A nonparametric unseen species model with Euler transformation was used to estimate a lower bound on total TCR beta diversity. The raw public reads went through TCRdb reprocessing: fastp at Q25, MiXCR clone calling, in-frame beta chains kept. Here each entry gathers all rows of one CDR3 protein and keeps the most common genes and DNA. The V and J calls follow TCRdb's processing rather than the paper's. This sample lists approximately 880,000 distinct CDR3 sequences; around 46% were detected once. The ten biggest clones cover roughly an eighth of the sample.

The receptor's source is a man aged 30 to 39 in good health. The source material was blood.

CDR3 reads: CASSLRDNGYTF. The DNA reads as follows: TGTGCCAGCAGCCTCCGGGACAATGGCTACACCTTC. The chain employs TRBV2 and TRBJ1-2, with a weak D call of TRBD1 (6 bases match). V was cut back by 6 bases and J by 6 bases, leaving a gap of 11 bases between them. The germline V gene specifies SNHLY as CDR1 and FYNNEI as CDR2. Its CDR3 holds 12 amino acids, cysteine through phenylalanine. The DNA shown is the 36-base CDR3, in frame from base 1. The reference TRBV2 and TRBJ1-2 proteins fill in what lies around the CDR3, so the full variable domain reads EPEVTQTPSHQVTQMGQEVILRCVPISNHLYFYWYRQILGQKVEFLVSFYNNEISEKSEIFDDQFSVERPDGSNFTLKIRSTKLEDSAMYFCASSLRDNGYTFGSGTRLTVV.